The clone carrying this T cell receptor (beta chain) was detected a few times. The antigen remains undetermined. These data are taken from a study of blood T cells in healthy people across ages. Trimming left V 9 bases short and J 4 bases short, with 13 bases between. CDR1 is SEHNR and CDR2 is FQNEAQ in the germline V gene (reference sequence). The CDR3 covers 12 residues. A second PCR, run for roughly 6 to 11 cycles, used a sample-barcoded 5' primer plus a J-beta primer mix. TCRdb reprocessed the 5' RACE reads via MiXCR and lists one record per CDR3 protein. This sample has approximately 770,000 distinct CDR3 sequences, with roughly 64% found just once. Whole-study findings and limits: CMV status of donors was not determined, possibly confounding expanded clonotype changes.

In terms of origin and age, donors were healthy Caucasian individuals from Russia aged roughly 6 to 95. The source of this sequence is a man aged 25-40 years in good health. Sequencing was performed on blood. The chain is built from TRBV7-9 and TRBJ2-7; tentative D call: TRBD2 (6 bases). CDR3 coding DNA: TGTGCCAGTACCCGGCGGGGATACGAGCAGTACTTC. Residues: CASTRRGYEQYF.